This T cell receptor (beta chain) is drawn from a study of T cells in Graves' hyperthyroidism and ophthalmopathy. RNA transcripts served as the template for amplifying TCR beta CDR3 regions. The TCR CDR3 was amplified in a first-round RT-PCR using the HTBI primer set. TCRdb processed the multiplex PCR reads anew with MiXCR; each CDR3 protein has one entry. The repertoire consists of hundreds of thousands of distinct CDR3 sequences, with over 40% occurring once and the leading ten covering about 7.7%. The count of this clonotype is one. The V end lost 5 bases, the J end lost 4 bases, and 14 bases lay between the germline ends. The CDR3 totals 14 residues. Germline CDR1 reads SNHLY; CDR2 reads FYNNEI.

The sample taken for sequencing was peripheral blood or thyroid tissue (not recorded which). The receptor comes from an adult man with Graves' disease, either hyperthyroidism or ophthalmopathy (not recorded which). The rearrangement links TRBV2 to TRBJ1-2; D gene uncertain. The CDR3 nucleotides read TGTGCCAGCAGTTTCAACCCATATCTCTATGGCTACACCTTC. It specifies CASSFNPYLYGYTF.